The following is a TCR beta chain sequence with its context. The sample is drawn from a study of identical twins. TCRdb fed the 5' RACE reads into MiXCR, producing one record per CDR3 protein. Of roughly 750,000 distinct CDR3 sequences detected, approximately 22% appear once; the ten largest clones hold about 4.5%. The sample was also linked to a second study, of T cells expressing NK-cell markers. This second study says: One of the eight sequenced donors was seronegative, whereas the other seven were HCMV-seropositive. These clonotypes additionally ranked first within the CD3+CD56-NKG2C+ fraction of a handful of donors.

The TCR was taken from a woman in her late teens or twenties in good health. The sequencing input was PBMCs.

CDR3 residues: CASSFLLVPSTDTQYF. The CDR3 DNA reads TGTGCCAGCAGCTTCTTATTAGTTCCCTCCACAGATACGCAGTATTTT. The chain uses TRBV7-8 and TRBJ2-3; no clear D gene. The CDR3 totals 16 residues. Germline CDR1 reads SGHVS; CDR2 reads FQNEAQ. V lost 3 bases and J 2 bases, leaving 15 bases between the germline ends. The variable domain in full, completed from reference TRBV7-8 and TRBJ2-3, reads GAGVSQSPRYKVAKRGQDVALRCDPISGHVSLFWYQQALGQGPEFLTYFQNEAQLDKSGLPSDRFFAERPEGSVSTLKIQRTQQEDSAVYLCASSFLLVPSTDTQYFGPGTRLTVL.